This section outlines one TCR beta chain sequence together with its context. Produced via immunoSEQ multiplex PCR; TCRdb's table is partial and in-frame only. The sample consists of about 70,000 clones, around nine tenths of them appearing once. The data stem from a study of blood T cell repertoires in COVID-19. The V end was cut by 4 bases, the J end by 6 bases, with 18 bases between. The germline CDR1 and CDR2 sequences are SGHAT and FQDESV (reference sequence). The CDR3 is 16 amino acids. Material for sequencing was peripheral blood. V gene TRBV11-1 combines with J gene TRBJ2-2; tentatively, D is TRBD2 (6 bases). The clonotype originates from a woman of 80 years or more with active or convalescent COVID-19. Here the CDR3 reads CASSSGLTGVAGELFF. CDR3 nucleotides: TGTGCCAGCAGCTCGGGACTCACGGGGGTGGCCGGGGAGCTGTTTTTT.